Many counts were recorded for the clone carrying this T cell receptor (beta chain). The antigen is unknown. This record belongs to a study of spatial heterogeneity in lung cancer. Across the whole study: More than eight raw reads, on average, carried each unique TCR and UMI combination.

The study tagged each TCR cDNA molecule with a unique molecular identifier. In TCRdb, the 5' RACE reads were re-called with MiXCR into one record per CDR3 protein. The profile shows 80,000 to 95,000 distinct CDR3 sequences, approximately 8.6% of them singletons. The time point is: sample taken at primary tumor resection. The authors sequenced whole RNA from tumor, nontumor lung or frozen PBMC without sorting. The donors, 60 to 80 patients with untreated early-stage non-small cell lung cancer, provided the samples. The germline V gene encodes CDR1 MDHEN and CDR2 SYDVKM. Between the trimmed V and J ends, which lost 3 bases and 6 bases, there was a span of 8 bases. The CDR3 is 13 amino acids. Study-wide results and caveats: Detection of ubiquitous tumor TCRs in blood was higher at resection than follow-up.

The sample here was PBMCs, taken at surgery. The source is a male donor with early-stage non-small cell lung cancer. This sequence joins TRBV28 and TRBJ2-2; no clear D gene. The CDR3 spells CASSLHGPGELFF. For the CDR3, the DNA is TGTGCCAGCAGTTTGCATGGGCCCGGGGAGCTGTTTTTT.